Detailed here is one T cell receptor beta chain. Per germline, CDR1 MNHEY and CDR2 SMNVEV (reference sequence). The J segment lost 5 bases and the V segment lost 5 bases, leaving 10 bases of the junction unmatched. The CDR3 is 16 amino acids. This specimen belongs to a study of OX40 agonist ivuxolimab in advanced cancers. Using immunoSEQ multiplex PCR, the repertoire was profiled, and TCRdb retains in-frame clones only, with some absent. The repertoire holds about 36,000 clones, with about 81% as singletons. Sequenced material: CD4+ or CD8+ T cells sorted from blood, taken in a trial of the OX40 agonist ivuxolimab. The rearrangement uses TRBV27 and TRBJ2-1; TRBD2 aligns across 9 bases. The clonotype comes from an adult with an advanced solid tumor such as melanoma, head and neck, liver or kidney cancer. The CDR3: CASSGISGGRNNEQFF. The CDR3 DNA follows: TGTGCCAGCAGTGGGATCAGCGGGGGGAGGAACAATGAGCAGTTCTTC.